This entry concerns a single T cell receptor (beta chain). As yet, its antigen is unknown. A junction end diverges from the germline sequence, so it may reflect a read error. Three rounds of nested PCR, following a modified ARM-PCR protocol, produced the TCRbeta library. Each CDR3 protein gets one entry after TCRdb re-called the multiplex PCR reads with MiXCR. This sample has under 45,000 distinct CDR3 sequences, with more than 50% found just once. The template was RNA from unsorted bulk tissue. More than 3 cm separated this lung sample from the edge of the tumor. Germline lookup yields CDR1 DFQATT and CDR2 SNEGSKA (reference sequence). The CDR3 consists of 14 residues. This record comes from a study of tumor and adjacent non-tumor tissue in lung cancer. Across the study: There were 11 to 12 adenocarcinoma, 2 squamous cell carcinoma and 1 small cell lung cancer cases. Samples averaged about 3.8 million productive TCRbeta reads each. Patients were aged roughly 30 to 76, about 10 men and about five women, stage I to III. The study, taken as a whole, reports: Tumor tissue had significantly higher TCR diversity than normal lung.

This TCR was recovered from a man between 45 and 60 years old with non-small cell lung cancer. The rearrangement joins TRBV20-1 to TRBJ2-1, with D perhaps matching TRBD1 or TRBD2 (5 bases each). The source material was distant non-tumor lung tissue. The CDR3 sequence is CSATRGATVDEQSF. CDR3 nucleotides: TGCAGTGCCACTAGAGGGGCGACCGTGGATGAGCAGTCCTTC.